This TCR beta chain was recorded in a study of blood T cell repertoires in COVID-19 (TCRdb year 2020). About the study as a whole: Samples from collaborators originated in the United States, Italy and Spain and spanned both the acute and convalescent phases of COVID-19. Samples came from the ongoing ImmuneRACE study (first 160 participants) plus 1,254 subjects from 6 global collaborators. A freely available public database, intended as a resource for researchers studying the immune response to SARS-CoV-2, is where the repertoires were released. The dataset comprised deeply sampled blood TCRbeta repertoires from subjects exposed to, actively infected with, or recovered from COVID-19. Where HLA class I and class II types were available, the types were taken from metadata supplied by the sample provider, not from assay-based typing. Sample metadata almost always included a de-identified subject ID, COVID-19 status, age in years and sex. The material from the prospective study consisted of cDNA or gDNA derived from T cells, B-cell-depleted T cells, or PBMCs.

The immunoSEQ Assay, a bias-controlled multiplex PCR, was used to amplify TCRbeta CDR3 regions from genomic DNA. Concerning the study's data processing: Within the assay, amplification of reference gene primers was used to estimate how many nucleated cells each sample contained. Sequence reads were collapsed and filtered to measure the absolute abundance of every unique TCRbeta CDR3 rearrangement. For each sample, productive Simpson clonality was calculated as the square root of Simpson's diversity index across productive rearrangements. TCRdb retrieved this table from immuneACCESS and kept in-frame rearrangements only. Not all clones are present; in checked studies, unresolved V genes account for under half, and no reason is known for the remainder. V and J calls and clone size are those listed in that table; D and trimming were worked out from the DNA. A total of 45,000 or so clones appear in this sample, 85% to 90% of them only once. The ten largest clones add up to about 5% of the sample.

Findings and caveats that apply to the study as a whole: Clinical and demographic metadata were provided uncurated, with the amount varying by source and participant.

The collaborating institutions used their own protocols to collect whole blood in K2EDTA tubes. For TCRbeta analysis, collaborators shipped samples as frozen whole blood, isolated PBMCs, or DNA extracted from either of those sample types. On this clone itself: Its cognate antigen has yet to be identified. Base qualities are missing; no much larger clone stands one base away.

V gives up 6 bases and J gives up 1 base, and the segment between their germline ends measures 12 bases. The germline V gene encodes CDR1 MDHEN and CDR2 SYDVKM. From the cysteine up to the phenylalanine, the CDR3 has a length of 14 residues. Here the CDR3 DNA is all that survives: 42 bases in frame from base 1. The sequence was obtained from a man aged 35-49 years with active COVID-19. The source material was peripheral blood. The sequence links TRBV28 to TRBJ1-1; the best D guess is TRBD1, with 5 bases matching. The DNA reads as follows: TGTGCCAGCAGCCCAGGGTTTAAGAACACTGAAGCTTTCTTT. This codes for CASSPGFKNTEAFF.